These T cell receptor beta chains were read from a single sample in a study of human T cells and chemical hapten exposure. TCRdb independently ran MiXCR on the RACE reads; one entry per CDR3 protein. The table shows some 350,000 distinct CDR3 sequences, with around 6% occurring only once. The sequences come from whole blood, collected in connection with sensitization to the hapten diphenylcyclopropenone (DPC). All receptors derive from a woman aged 18-29 years with alopecia areata. Some clones in this sample may be carry-over from other donors' samples. CDR3s include the opening cysteine and the closing phenylalanine or tryptophan. D genes are given only for firm matches. Rows give clone size only sometimes, using once, few, many, or a class for an expanded clone.

CDR3aa: CASSQPGDYGYTF
CDR3nt: TGTGCCAGCTCACAGCCAGGGGACTATGGCTACACCTTC
v_gene: TRBV18
j_gene: TRBJ1-2
d_gene: NA
abundance: NA
len: 13

CDR3aa: CASKRGPGDTQYF
CDR3nt: TGTGCCAGCAAACGGGGCCCTGGAGATACGCAGTATTTT
v_gene: TRBV7-2
j_gene: TRBJ2-3
d_gene: NA
abundance: many
len: 13

CDR3aa: CSACEGSQPQHF
CDR3nt: TGCAGTGCTTGCGAGGGGAGTCAGCCCCAGCATTTT
v_gene: TRBV20-1
j_gene: TRBJ1-5
d_gene: NA
abundance: NA
len: 12

CDR3aa: CASSPWTGETQYF
CDR3nt: TGCGCCAGCAGCCCCTGGACCGGAGAGACCCAGTACTTC
v_gene: TRBV4-1
j_gene: TRBJ2-5
d_gene: NA
abundance: few
len: 13

CDR3aa: CASLAGDPTDTQYF
CDR3nt: TGTGCCAGCTTAGCGGGGGACCCCACAGATACGCAGTATTTT
v_gene: TRBV6-1
j_gene: TRBJ2-3
d_gene: TRBD2
abundance: few
len: 14

CDR3aa: CASGELAGDEGQETQYF
CDR3nt: TGTGCCAGTGGGGAGTTAGCGGGAGATGAAGGCCAAGAGACCCAGTACTTC
v_gene: TRBV27
j_gene: TRBJ2-5
d_gene: TRBD2
abundance: NA
len: 17

CDR3aa: CASSRGTSGVEEGFF
CDR3nt: TGCGCCAGCAGCCGCGGGACTAGCGGGGTGGAAGAAGGGTTCTTC
v_gene: TRBV4-1
j_gene: TRBJ2-1
d_gene: TRBD2
abundance: many
len: 15

CDR3aa: CASSFGVRYTGELFF
CDR3nt: TGTGCCAGCAGTTTTGGGGTGAGGTACACCGGGGAGCTGTTTTTT
v_gene: TRBV12-3/TRBV12-4
j_gene: TRBJ2-2
d_gene: NA
abundance: few
len: 15

CDR3aa: CASSQDLPGTGGFGAIQYF
CDR3nt: TGCGCCAGCAGCCAAGATTTACCGGGGACGGGGGGGTTTGGAGCCATTCAGTACTTC
v_gene: TRBV4-3
j_gene: TRBJ2-4
d_gene: TRBD2
abundance: few
len: 19

CDR3aa: CASIQTSGRDTQYF
CDR3nt: TGTGCCAGCATCCAGACTAGCGGAAGAGATACGCAGTATTTT
v_gene: TRBV7-2
j_gene: TRBJ2-3
d_gene: TRBD2
abundance: NA
len: 14

CDR3aa: CSVRANSYNEQFF
CDR3nt: TGCAGCGTCCGGGCAAACTCCTACAATGAGCAGTTCTTC
v_gene: TRBV29-1
j_gene: TRBJ2-1
d_gene: NA
abundance: NA
len: 13

CDR3aa: CASSYDRGIRSNTEAFF
CDR3nt: TGTGCCAGCAGTTACGACAGGGGGATAAGGTCGAACACTGAAGCTTTCTTT
v_gene: TRBV5-6
j_gene: TRBJ1-1
d_gene: TRBD1
abundance: many
len: 17

CDR3aa: CSARDPYYSNQPQHF
CDR3nt: TGCAGTGCTAGAGATCCATATTATAGCAATCAGCCCCAGCATTTT
v_gene: TRBV20-1
j_gene: TRBJ1-5
d_gene: NA
abundance: NA
len: 15

CDR3aa: CASNDRGTLNSPLHF
CDR3nt: TGTGCCAGCAACGACAGGGGGACCCTTAATTCACCCCTCCACTTT
v_gene: TRBV28
j_gene: TRBJ1-6
d_gene: TRBD1
abundance: many
len: 15

CDR3aa: CASSPGQGAWYF
CDR3nt: TGTGCCAGCAGCCCTGGACAGGGGGCCTGGTACTTC
v_gene: TRBV6-5
j_gene: TRBJ2-5
d_gene: TRBD1
abundance: NA
len: 12

CDR3aa: CASRQQLGTQYF
CDR3nt: TGTGCCAGCAGACAACAATTAGGTACGCAGTATTTT
v_gene: TRBV6-5
j_gene: TRBJ2-3
d_gene: NA
abundance: few
len: 12

CDR3aa: CASSRTGGLAGGDTQYF
CDR3nt: TGTGCCAGCAGCCGAACCGGTGGGCTAGCGGGGGGAGATACGCAGTATTTT
v_gene: TRBV11-2
j_gene: TRBJ2-3
d_gene: TRBD2
abundance: NA
len: 17

CDR3aa: CASGRQKSSYNEQFF
CDR3nt: TGTGCCAGCGGAAGACAGAAGAGCTCCTACAATGAGCAGTTCTTC
v_gene: TRBV7-2
j_gene: TRBJ2-1
d_gene: NA
abundance: NA
len: 15

CDR3aa: CASSYPQGEVYGYTF
CDR3nt: TGTGCCAGCAGTTACCCCCAGGGTGAGGTCTATGGCTACACCTTC
v_gene: TRBV7-9
j_gene: TRBJ1-2
d_gene: NA
abundance: many
len: 15

CDR3aa: CASSSTGASGLTDTQYF
CDR3nt: TGTGCCAGCAGCTCAACCGGGGCTAGCGGGCTCACAGATACGCAGTATTTT
v_gene: TRBV7-2
j_gene: TRBJ2-3
d_gene: TRBD2
abundance: NA
len: 17

CDR3aa: CASSLKGLRTDTQYF
CDR3nt: TGTGCCAGCAGCTTAAAGGGCCTTCGCACAGATACGCAGTATTTT
v_gene: TRBV7-3
j_gene: TRBJ2-3
d_gene: NA
abundance: NA
len: 15

CDR3aa: CASSLRASAQEKLFF
CDR3nt: TGCGCCAGCAGCCTCCGGGCCTCTGCCCAAGAAAAACTGTTTTTT
v_gene: TRBV5-1
j_gene: TRBJ1-4
d_gene: NA
abundance: few
len: 15

CDR3aa: CASSERRGLQYF
CDR3nt: TGTGCCAGCAGTGAGCGAAGGGGACTTCAGTACTTC
v_gene: TRBV6-1
j_gene: TRBJ2-7
d_gene: NA
abundance: NA
len: 12

CDR3aa: CASSKVPETGTFNTEAFF
CDR3nt: TGTGCCAGCAGCAAAGTTCCCGAGACAGGGACCTTTAACACTGAAGCTTTCTTT
v_gene: TRBV6-1
j_gene: TRBJ1-1
d_gene: TRBD1
abundance: NA
len: 18

CDR3aa: CSAGDRGNQPQHF
CDR3nt: TGCAGTGCGGGGGACAGGGGCAATCAGCCCCAGCATTTT
v_gene: TRBV20-1
j_gene: TRBJ1-5
d_gene: TRBD1
abundance: many
len: 13

CDR3aa: CASSQDRGEGYEQYF
CDR3nt: TGTGCCAGCAGCCAAGATCGAGGGGAAGGCTACGAGCAGTACTTC
v_gene: TRBV4-2
j_gene: TRBJ2-7
d_gene: NA
abundance: NA
len: 15